A single sample is the source of the 4 T cell receptor beta chains below, sequenced in a study of cytomegalovirus exposure and HLA in healthy donors. Sequenced by immunoSEQ multiplex PCR; TCRdb stores in-frame clones only, minus some. The sample shows about 160,000 clones, 86% of them seen only once. The sequenced material came from PBMCs. These receptors all stem from a woman aged 25-40 years in good health and CMV-seronegative.

This clone was found a few times. This chain uses TRBV6-4 with TRBJ2-3; 11 bases are a match to TRBD2. J lost 3 bases, V lost 3 bases, and 5 bases had no gene match. The CDR3 is 16 amino acids. CDR1 MRHNA and CDR2 SNTAGT come from the germline V gene. The CDR3: CASSDTSGSSTDTQYF. The CDR3 DNA is TGTGCCAGCAGTGATACTAGCGGGAGTTCGACAGATACGCAGTATTTT.

The chain carries TRBV9 and TRBJ2-5; D may be TRBD1 or TRBD2 (5 bases each). The CDR3 runs to 16 residues. Germline V CDR1 and CDR2: SGDLS, YYNGEE. Trimming took 4 bases from V and 4 from J, leaving 20 bases between them. CDR3 DNA sequence: TGTGCCAGCAGCACCCCCGGAGGACAACCTCGAGAGACCCAGTACTTC. Protein: CASSTPGGQPRETQYF.

This chain uses TRBV7-5 with TRBJ1-5. TRBV7-5 is assigned pseudogene status. The CDR3 loop spans 13 amino acids. CDR3 sequence: CARSLWGRQPQHF. DNA for the CDR3: TGTGCCAGAAGCTTATGGGGACGCCAGCCCCAGCATTTT.

The chain couples TRBV9 to TRBJ2-7; 10 bases map to TRBD1. This CDR3 spans 13 amino acids. Trimming cost V 5 bases and J 5 bases; bases outside gene matches: 4. Germline values: CDR1 SGDLS, CDR2 YYNGEE. CDR3 loop: CASRGTGDDEQYF. Here the CDR3 DNA reads TGTGCCAGCAGGGGGACAGGGGACGACGAGCAGTACTTC. The full variable domain, rest sourced from reference TRBV9 and TRBJ2-7, is DSGVTQTPKHLITATGQRVTLRCSPRSGDLSVYWYQQSLDQGLQFLIQYYNGEERAKGNILERFSAQQFPDLHSELNLSSLELGDSALYFCASRGTGDDEQYFGPGTRLTVT.